The clone carrying this T cell receptor (beta chain) was detected only once. The data derive from a study of blood T cells in healthy people across ages. V gave up 5 bases and J gave up 3 bases, with 17 bases separating them. The CDR3 spans 15 residues. A second PCR, run for 7 to 11 cycles, used a sample-barcoded 5' primer plus a J-beta primer mix. A single record per CDR3 protein comes from TCRdb applying MiXCR to the 5' RACE reads. The repertoire holds about 1.7 million distinct CDR3 sequences, with under 30% as singletons. The TCR originated in a woman in her twenties or thirties in good health. Sequencing used blood. The chain carries TRBV12-3 or TRBV12-4 and TRBJ2-7; D is possibly TRBD1 (9 bases). CDR3 nucleotides: TGTGCCAGCAGTCAGCGGGGGACAGGGTGCTACGAGCAGTACTTC. Its protein is CASSQRGTGCYEQYF.